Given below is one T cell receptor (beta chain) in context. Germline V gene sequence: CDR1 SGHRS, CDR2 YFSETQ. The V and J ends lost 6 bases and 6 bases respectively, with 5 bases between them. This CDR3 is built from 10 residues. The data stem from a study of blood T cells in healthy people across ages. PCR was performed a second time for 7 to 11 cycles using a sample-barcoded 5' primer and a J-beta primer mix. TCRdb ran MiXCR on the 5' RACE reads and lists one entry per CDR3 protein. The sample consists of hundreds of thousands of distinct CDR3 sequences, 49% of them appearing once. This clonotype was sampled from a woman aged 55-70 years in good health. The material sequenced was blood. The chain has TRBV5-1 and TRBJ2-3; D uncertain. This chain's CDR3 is CASKGDTQYF. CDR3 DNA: TGCGCCAGCAAAGGGGATACGCAGTATTTT.